The clone carrying this T cell receptor (beta chain) showed up many times. This specimen comes from a study of CD8 T cells in ankylosing spondylitis. TCRdb analysed the 5' RACE reads with MiXCR anew, one entry per CDR3 protein. Here the sample spans 200,000 to 300,000 distinct CDR3 sequences, around 9.1% being singletons. The CDR3 spans 15 residues. V was cut by 4 bases and J by 0 bases, with 10 bases left in between. Germline V gene lookup returns CDR1 SGHRS and CDR2 YFSETQ. This receptor was identified in a male donor with ankylosing spondylitis or in good health (not recorded which). This chain connects TRBV5-1 to TRBJ1-4; D uncertain. The sample was blood, either unsorted or a sorted T cell fraction (not recorded which). DNA for the CDR3: TGCGCCAGCAGCCCGGAGCCTGCAACTAATGAAAAACTGTTTTTT. It yields the protein CASSPEPATNEKLFF.